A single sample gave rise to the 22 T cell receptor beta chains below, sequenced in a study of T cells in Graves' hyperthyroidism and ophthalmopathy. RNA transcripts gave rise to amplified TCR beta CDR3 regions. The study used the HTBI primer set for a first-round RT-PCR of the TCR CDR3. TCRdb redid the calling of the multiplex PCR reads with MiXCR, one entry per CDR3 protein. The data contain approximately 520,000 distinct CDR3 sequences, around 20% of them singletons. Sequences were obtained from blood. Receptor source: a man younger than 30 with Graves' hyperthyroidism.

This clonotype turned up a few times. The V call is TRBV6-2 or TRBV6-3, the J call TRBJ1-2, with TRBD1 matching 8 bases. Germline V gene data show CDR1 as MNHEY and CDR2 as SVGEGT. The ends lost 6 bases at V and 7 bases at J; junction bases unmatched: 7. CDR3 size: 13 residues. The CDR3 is CASRQDRVGGYTF. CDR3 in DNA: TGTGCCAGCAGACAGGACAGGGTCGGTGGCTACACCTTC.

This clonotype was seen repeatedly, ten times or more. Here the CDR3 DNA reads TGTGCCAGCAGTGAATTGTCAGGGTGGAATGAGCAGTTCTTC. Its translation: CASSELSGWNEQFF. The V call is TRBV2, the J call TRBJ2-1, with TRBD1 as a possible D gene (5 bases). Germline V gene sequence: CDR1 SNHLY, CDR2 FYNNEI. Trimming removed 2 bases from V and 7 bases from J, with 12 bases in between. This CDR3 is 14 amino acids long.

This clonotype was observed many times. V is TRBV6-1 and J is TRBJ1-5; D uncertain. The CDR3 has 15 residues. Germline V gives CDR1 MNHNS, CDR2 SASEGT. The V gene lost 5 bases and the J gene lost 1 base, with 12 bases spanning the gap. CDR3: CASSPFVGSNQPQHF. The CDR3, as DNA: TGTGCCAGCAGTCCCTTCGTAGGGAGCAATCAGCCCCAGCATTTT.

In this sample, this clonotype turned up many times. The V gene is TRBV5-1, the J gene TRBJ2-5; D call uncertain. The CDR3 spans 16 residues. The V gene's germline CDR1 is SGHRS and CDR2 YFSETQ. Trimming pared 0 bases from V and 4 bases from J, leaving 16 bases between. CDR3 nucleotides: TGCGCCAGCAGCTTGGAGTTGGGCGGCAGAGGAGAGACCCAGTACTTC. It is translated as CASSLELGGRGETQYF.

This CDR3 is CASSLVGTGVRYGYTF. Written as DNA, the CDR3 is TGTGCCAGCAGCTTAGTTGGGACAGGGGTGCGCTATGGCTACACCTTC. J is TRBJ1-2 and V is TRBV11-1; 10 nucleotides align to TRBD1. With V trimmed by 1 base and J by 4 bases, 6 bases remained unmatched. CDR1 and CDR2 (germline): SGHAT, FQDESV (reference sequence). The CDR3 covers 16 residues.

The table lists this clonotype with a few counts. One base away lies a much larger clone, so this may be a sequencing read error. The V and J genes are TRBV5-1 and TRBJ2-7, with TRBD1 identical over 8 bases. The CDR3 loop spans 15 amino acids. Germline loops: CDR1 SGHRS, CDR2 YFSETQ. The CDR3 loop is CASGLVTGGSYEQYF. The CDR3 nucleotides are TGCGCCAGCGGCTTGGTTACAGGGGGTTCCTACGAGCAGTACTTC.

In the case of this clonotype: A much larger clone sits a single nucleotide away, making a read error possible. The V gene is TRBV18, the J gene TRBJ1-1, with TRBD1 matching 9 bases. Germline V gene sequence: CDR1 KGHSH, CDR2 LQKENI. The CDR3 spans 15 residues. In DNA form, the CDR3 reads TGTGCCAGCTCACCGGGACAGGGATCGAGGACTGAAGCTTGCTTT. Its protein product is CASSPGQGSRTEACF.

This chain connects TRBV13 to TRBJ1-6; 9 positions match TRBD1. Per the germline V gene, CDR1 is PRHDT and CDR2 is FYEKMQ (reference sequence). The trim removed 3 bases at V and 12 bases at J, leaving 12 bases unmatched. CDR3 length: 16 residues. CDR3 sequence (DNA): TGTGCCAGCAGCTTGTCCGGACAGGGGCCCGGGAGACCCCTCCACTTT. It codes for CASSLSGQGPGRPLHF.

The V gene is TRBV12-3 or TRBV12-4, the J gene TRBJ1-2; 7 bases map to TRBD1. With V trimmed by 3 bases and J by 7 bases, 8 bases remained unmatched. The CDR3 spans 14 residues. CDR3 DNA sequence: TGTGCCAGCAGTTTTAGCACTGACAGGGCTGGCTACACCTTC. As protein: CASSFSTDRAGYTF.

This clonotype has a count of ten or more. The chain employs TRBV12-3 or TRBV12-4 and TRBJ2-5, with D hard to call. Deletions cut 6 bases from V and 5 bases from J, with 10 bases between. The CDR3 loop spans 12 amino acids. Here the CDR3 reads CASSFSLETQYF. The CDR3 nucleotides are TGTGCCAGCAGCTTTAGTCTGGAGACCCAGTACTTC.

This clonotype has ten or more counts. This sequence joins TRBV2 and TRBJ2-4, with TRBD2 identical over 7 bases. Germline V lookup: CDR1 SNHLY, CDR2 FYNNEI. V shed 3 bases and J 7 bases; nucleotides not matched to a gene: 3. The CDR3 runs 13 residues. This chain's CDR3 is CASSEQGGNIQYF. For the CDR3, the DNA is TGTGCCAGCAGTGAGCAGGGAGGGAACATTCAGTACTTC.

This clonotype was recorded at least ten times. In nucleotides, the CDR3 is TGTGCCAGCCTACAGGGGGGAACTGAAGCTTTCTTT. It specifies CASLQGGTEAFF. The genes are TRBV7-9 and TRBJ1-1; 8 positions match TRBD1. The CDR3 has 12 amino acids. V dropped 8 bases and J dropped 5; count of bases not matched to a gene: 4. The V gene's germline CDR1 is SEHNR and CDR2 FQNEAQ (reference sequence).

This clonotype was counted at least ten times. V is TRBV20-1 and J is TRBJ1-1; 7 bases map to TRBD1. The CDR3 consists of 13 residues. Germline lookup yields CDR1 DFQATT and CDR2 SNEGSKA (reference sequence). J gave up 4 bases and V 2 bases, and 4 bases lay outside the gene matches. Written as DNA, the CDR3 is TGCAGTGCTAGATCAGGACAGGTCACTGAAGCTTTCTTT. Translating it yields CSARSGQVTEAFF.

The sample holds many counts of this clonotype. The CDR3 DNA is TGTGCCAGCAGTTCTCAGGGAAGGCCTGAAGCTTTCTTT. Translated, it gives CASSSQGRPEAFF. The rearrangement uses TRBV27 and TRBJ1-1; D is possibly TRBD1 (5 bases). The V end was cut by 4 bases, the J end by 6 bases, with 12 bases between. Looked up from germline, CDR1 is MNHEY and CDR2 is SMNVEV (reference sequence). The CDR3 is 13 residues long.

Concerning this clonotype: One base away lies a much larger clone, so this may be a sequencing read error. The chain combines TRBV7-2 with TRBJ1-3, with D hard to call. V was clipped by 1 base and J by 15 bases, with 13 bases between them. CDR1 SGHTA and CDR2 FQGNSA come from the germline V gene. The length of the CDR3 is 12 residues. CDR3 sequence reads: CASSLGAGEPYF. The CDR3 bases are TGTGCCAGCAGCTTAGGTGCAGGCGAGCCATATTTT.

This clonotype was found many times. CDR3 coding DNA: TGTGCCTGGAGTACCACCCGCTATGGCTACACCTTC. The encoded protein is CAWSTTRYGYTF. The V and J genes are TRBV30 and TRBJ1-2; D remains unclear. V lost 2 bases to trimming and J lost 4 bases, with 8 bases between them. Per the germline V gene, CDR1 is GTSNPN and CDR2 is SVGIG (reference sequence). The CDR3 is 12 residues long.

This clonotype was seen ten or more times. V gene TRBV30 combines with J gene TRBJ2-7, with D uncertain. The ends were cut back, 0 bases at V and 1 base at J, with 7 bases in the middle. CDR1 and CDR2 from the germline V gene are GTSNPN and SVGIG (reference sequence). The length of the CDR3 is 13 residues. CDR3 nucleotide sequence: TGTGCCTGGAGTGTGTACGCATCCTACGAGCAGTACTTC. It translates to CAWSVYASYEQYF.

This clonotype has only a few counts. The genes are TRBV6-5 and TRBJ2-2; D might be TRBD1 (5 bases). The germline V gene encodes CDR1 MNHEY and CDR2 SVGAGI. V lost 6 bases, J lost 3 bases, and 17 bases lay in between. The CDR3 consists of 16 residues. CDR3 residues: CASSYPSGSYTGELFF. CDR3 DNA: TGTGCCAGCAGCTATCCCTCAGGGTCCTACACCGGGGAGCTGTTTTTT.

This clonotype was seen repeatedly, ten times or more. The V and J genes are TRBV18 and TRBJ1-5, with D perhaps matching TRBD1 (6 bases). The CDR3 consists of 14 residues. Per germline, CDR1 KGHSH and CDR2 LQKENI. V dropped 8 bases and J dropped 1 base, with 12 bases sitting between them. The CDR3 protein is CASSPQGSNQPQHF. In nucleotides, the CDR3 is TGTGCCAGCAGCCCACAGGGAAGCAATCAGCCCCAGCATTTT.

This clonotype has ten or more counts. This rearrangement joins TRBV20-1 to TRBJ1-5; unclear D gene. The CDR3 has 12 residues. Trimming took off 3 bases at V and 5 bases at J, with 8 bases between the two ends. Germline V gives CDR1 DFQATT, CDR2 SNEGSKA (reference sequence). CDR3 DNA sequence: TGCAGTGCTAGGTCTAGGGATCAGCCCCAGCATTTT. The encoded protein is CSARSRDQPQHF.

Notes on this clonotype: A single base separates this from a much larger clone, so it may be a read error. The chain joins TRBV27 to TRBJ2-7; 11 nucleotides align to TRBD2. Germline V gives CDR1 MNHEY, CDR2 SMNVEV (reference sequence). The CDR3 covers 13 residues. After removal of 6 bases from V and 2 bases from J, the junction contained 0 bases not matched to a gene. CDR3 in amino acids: CASRGLAAYEQYF. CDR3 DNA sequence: TGTGCCAGCAGGGGACTAGCGGCCTACGAGCAGTACTTC.

CDR3 amino acids: CASSFRHDLTYEQYF. The CDR3 DNA reads TGTGCCAGCAGTTTTAGACATGATCTAACCTACGAGCAGTACTTC. This chain joins TRBV12-3 or TRBV12-4 and TRBJ2-7; D remains unclear. V was shortened by 3 bases and J by 2 bases, with 14 bases between the two germline ends. CDR3 size: 15 residues.